This TCR beta chain stems from a study of T cell responses to AZD1222 COVID-19 vaccine. Study-level information: Second-dose timings of about 4 or about 12 weeks were pooled. Whole-study findings and limits: Spike as a whole was targeted by vaccine-associated CD4 TCRs, dominant at 160-218 and 743-854. The study identified only five to seven AZD1222 recipients as seropositive at baseline. White British donors predominated, females outnumbered males, and clonal diversity was possibly underestimated.

With regard to this clone: Its antigen is currently unknown.

Libraries were prepared by immunoSEQ multiplex PCR; TCRdb keeps only in-frame clonotypes and omits some of them. The table lists 94,000 or so clones, nearly 90% of them singletons. Sample: peripheral blood, taken on day 0 of AZD1222 vaccination. The sequence derives from an adult in good health.

Written as DNA, the CDR3 is TGTGCCAGCAGTCCGGGACCGCTGACAACTAATGAAAAACTGTTTTTT. It encodes CASSPGPLTTNEKLFF. The chain combines TRBV7-2 with TRBJ1-4; D is possibly TRBD1 (5 bases). Germline CDR1 is SGHTA and CDR2 is FQGNSA. CDR3 length equals 16 residues. V was shortened by 6 bases and J by 0 bases, with 14 bases between the two germline ends.